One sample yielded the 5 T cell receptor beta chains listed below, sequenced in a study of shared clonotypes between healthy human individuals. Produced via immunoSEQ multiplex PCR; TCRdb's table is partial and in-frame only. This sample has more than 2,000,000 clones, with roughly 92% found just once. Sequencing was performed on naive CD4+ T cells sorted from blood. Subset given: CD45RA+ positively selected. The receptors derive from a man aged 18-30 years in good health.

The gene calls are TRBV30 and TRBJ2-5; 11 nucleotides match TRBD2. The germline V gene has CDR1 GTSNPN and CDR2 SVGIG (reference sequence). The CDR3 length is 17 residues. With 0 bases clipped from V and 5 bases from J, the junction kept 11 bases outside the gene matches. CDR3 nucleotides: TGTGCCTGGAGTGTGGGAGTTAGCGGGGGGGCCTGGGAGACCCAGTACTTC. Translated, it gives CAWSVGVSGGAWETQYF. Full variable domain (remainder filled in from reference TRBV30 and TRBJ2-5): SQTIHQWPATLVQPVGSPLSLECTVEGTSNPNLYWYRQAAGRGLQLLFYSVGIGQISSEVPQNLSASRPQDRQFILSSKKLLLSDSGFYLCAWSVGVSGGAWETQYFGPGTRLLVL.

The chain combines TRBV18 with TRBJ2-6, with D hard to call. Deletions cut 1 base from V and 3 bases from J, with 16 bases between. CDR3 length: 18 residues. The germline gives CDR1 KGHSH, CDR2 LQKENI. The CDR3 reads CASSPRPRPDLGANVLTF. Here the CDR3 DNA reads TGTGCCAGCTCACCACGCCCCAGGCCAGACCTTGGGGCCAACGTCCTGACTTTC.

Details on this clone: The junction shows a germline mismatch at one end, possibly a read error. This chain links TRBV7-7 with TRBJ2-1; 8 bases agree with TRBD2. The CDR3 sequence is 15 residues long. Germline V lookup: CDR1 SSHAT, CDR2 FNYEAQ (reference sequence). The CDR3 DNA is TGTGCTAGCAGCCAGAGCGGGGGACCCTACAATGAGCAGTTCTTC. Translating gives CASSQSGGPYNEQFF. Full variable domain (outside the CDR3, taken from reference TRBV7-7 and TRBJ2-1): GAGVSQSPRYKVTKRGQDVTLRCDPISSHATLYWYQQALGQGPEFLTYFNYEAQPDKSGLPSDRFSAERPEGSISTLTIQRTEQRDSAMYRCASSQSGGPYNEQFFGPGTRLTVL.

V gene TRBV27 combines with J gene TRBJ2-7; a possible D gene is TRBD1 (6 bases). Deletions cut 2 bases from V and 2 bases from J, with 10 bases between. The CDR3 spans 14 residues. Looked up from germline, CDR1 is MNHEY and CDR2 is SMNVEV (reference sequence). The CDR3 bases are TGTGCCAGCAGTTTAACCAGGGGACCCTACGAGCAGTACTTC. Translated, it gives CASSLTRGPYEQYF.

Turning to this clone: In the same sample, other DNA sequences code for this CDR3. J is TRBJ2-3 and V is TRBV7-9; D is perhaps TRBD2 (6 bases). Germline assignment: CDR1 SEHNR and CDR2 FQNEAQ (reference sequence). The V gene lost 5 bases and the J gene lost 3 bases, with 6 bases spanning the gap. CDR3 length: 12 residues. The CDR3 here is CASSRGTDTQYF. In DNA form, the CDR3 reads TGTGCCAGCAGCCGGGGGACAGATACGCAGTATTTT.